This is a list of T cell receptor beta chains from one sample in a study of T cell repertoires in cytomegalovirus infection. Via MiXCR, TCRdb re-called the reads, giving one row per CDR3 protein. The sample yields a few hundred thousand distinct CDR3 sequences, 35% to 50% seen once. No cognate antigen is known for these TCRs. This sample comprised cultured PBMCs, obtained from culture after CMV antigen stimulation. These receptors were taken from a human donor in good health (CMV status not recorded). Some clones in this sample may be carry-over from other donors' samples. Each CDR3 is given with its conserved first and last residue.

CSAMGLAGTGETQYF TRBJ2-5 TRBV20-1
CASSKELSGRGGYTF TRBJ1-2 TRBV27
CASSLAPGHNQPQHF TRBJ1-5 TRBV7-6
CASSMVRKLPRQPQHF TRBJ1-5 TRBV19
CASSLDYFGTGELFF TRBJ2-2 TRBV12-3/TRBV12-4
CSARDGQGVLYSPLHF TRBJ1-6 TRBV20-1
CASSQQALTDTQYF TRBJ2-3 TRBV19
CASSVLDRAARYGYTF TRBJ1-2 TRBV6-1
CATKTAGPSTDTQYF TRBJ2-3 TRBV19
CASSLTGGTSYNEQFF TRBJ2-1 TRBV11-2
CASSYSRGGYGNQPQHF TRBJ1-5 TRBV6-6
CASSGPETGGWNDNSPLHF TRBJ1-6 TRBV2
CASRARDRGPLNTEAFF TRBJ1-1 TRBV6-6
CASSPRTGYNQPQHF TRBJ1-5 TRBV5-8
CSARDGWNTEAFF TRBJ1-1 TRBV20-1
CASSPEGSTTDTQYF TRBJ2-3 TRBV7-9
CASSRRDSSGPQHF TRBJ1-5 TRBV6-2/TRBV6-3
CASSLTDMPQHF TRBJ1-5 TRBV12-3/TRBV12-4
CASRTPLGLRQFF TRBJ2-1 TRBV7-2
CASSLGGQPNQPQHF TRBJ1-5 TRBV12-3/TRBV12-4
CASSFRLAQETQYF TRBJ2-5 TRBV7-8
CATSTRTQRGGQETQYF TRBJ2-5 TRBV10-3
CASSYGGGGADTQYF TRBJ2-3 TRBV6-1
CSARLPDYGYTF TRBJ1-2 TRBV20-1
CASSEVRGFEKLFF TRBJ1-4 TRBV6-1
CASKLAGVNEQFF TRBJ2-1 TRBV28
CSASFLRGRFF TRBJ2-1 TRBV20-1
CASTDRRTDTQYF TRBJ2-3 TRBV28
CATSTRTGTANYGYTF TRBJ1-2 TRBV15
CASSLEGGTLFDTGELFF TRBJ2-2 TRBV5-6
CASSSTENEKLFF TRBJ1-4 TRBV7-9
CASSKLRASPTGELFF TRBJ2-2 TRBV6-1
CASSRQGTYEQYF TRBJ2-7 TRBV19
CASSPRGETTYEQYF TRBJ2-7 TRBV19
CASSPGQGAAKNIQYF TRBJ2-4 TRBV28
CASSPTRLAEQETQYF TRBJ2-5 TRBV18
CASSPGQGLSAFF TRBJ1-1 TRBV7-2
CATRQGGFTYTQYF TRBJ2-3 TRBV12-3/TRBV12-4
CASSPRGLAFGETQYF TRBJ2-5 TRBV7-2
CASSIPSLGNQPQHF TRBJ1-5 TRBV19
CASSRAAWETQYF TRBJ2-5 TRBV6-2/TRBV6-3
CASSWGGRFNEQFF TRBJ2-1 TRBV7-9
CSARDRGGIQYF TRBJ2-4 TRBV20-1
CASMERGQTMNTEAFF TRBJ1-1 TRBV2
CASSLVVAPGAKNIQYF TRBJ2-4 TRBV7-2
CASSTWSGLPSGANVLTF TRBJ2-6 TRBV12-3/TRBV12-4
CSAPIRGLGVRYEQFF TRBJ2-1 TRBV20-1
CASSLGGRPANEQYF TRBJ2-7 TRBV5-4